A selection of T cell receptor beta chains follows, all from one sample in a study of beta chain features in type 1 diabetes. TCRdb's table, derived via immunoSEQ multiplex PCR, lists solely in-frame clones and lacks some. The sample includes around 140,000 clones, around 9% of them seen just once. Input material: central memory CD4+ T cells from blood. The source of these receptors is a man aged 25 to 40 with type 1 diabetes. CDR3s include the opening cysteine and the closing phenylalanine or tryptophan. The order of the fields is D gene, CDR3 length, J gene, clone size, V gene, CDR3 DNA, CDR3 protein. The D gene is left open where the match is weak. Only some rows state a clone size, as once, few, many or a class for expanded clones.

-	16	TRBJ2-7	-	TRBV29-1	TGCAGCGTTGAAGATTTAAAAAAAGCAGGCGTTTACGAGCAGTACTTC	CSVEDLKKAGVYEQYF
TRBD1	14	TRBJ1-2	few	TRBV9	TGTGCCAGCAGCCACGGGTGGGACAGCTATGGCTACACCTTC	CASSHGWDSYGYTF
TRBD2	16	TRBJ2-5	-	TRBV6-6	TGTGCCAGCAGAGAATTACAAAGCGGGGCTGAAGAGACCCAGTACTTC	CASRELQSGAEETQYF
TRBD1	16	TRBJ1-2	many	TRBV27	TGTGCCAGCAGACGGACAGGGGGCGACCCCAGCTATGGCTACACCTTC	CASRRTGGDPSYGYTF
-	13	TRBJ2-2	few	TRBV29-1	TGCAGCGTTGAATGGCCGAACACCGGGGAGCTGTTTTTT	CSVEWPNTGELFF
-	15	TRBJ2-3	many	TRBV4-1	TGCGCCAGCAGCCAAGATAGGGGGTCGGCAGATACGCAGTATTTT	CASSQDRGSADTQYF
-	14	TRBJ2-5	few	TRBV7-2	TGTGCCAGCAGCTCAGAGTGGAGCGAGGAGACCCAGTACTTC	CASSSEWSEETQYF
TRBD1	12	TRBJ1-1	-	TRBV28	TGTGCCAGCAGTACAGGGGGAACTGAAGCTTTCTTT	CASSTGGTEAFF
TRBD2	13	TRBJ2-1	-	TRBV2	TGTGCCAGCAGTGTAGCGGGGGGTAATGAGCAGTTCTTC	CASSVAGGNEQFF
TRBD2	18	TRBJ2-6	few	TRBV5-1	TGCGCCAGCAGCTGGGGATGGGAGGGGCTCTCTGGGGCCAACGTCCTGACTTTC	CASSWGWEGLSGANVLTF
TRBD1	14	TRBJ2-1	few	TRBV5-6	TGTGCCAGCACTTTAGGGACAGCCTACAATGAGCAGTTCTTC	CASTLGTAYNEQFF